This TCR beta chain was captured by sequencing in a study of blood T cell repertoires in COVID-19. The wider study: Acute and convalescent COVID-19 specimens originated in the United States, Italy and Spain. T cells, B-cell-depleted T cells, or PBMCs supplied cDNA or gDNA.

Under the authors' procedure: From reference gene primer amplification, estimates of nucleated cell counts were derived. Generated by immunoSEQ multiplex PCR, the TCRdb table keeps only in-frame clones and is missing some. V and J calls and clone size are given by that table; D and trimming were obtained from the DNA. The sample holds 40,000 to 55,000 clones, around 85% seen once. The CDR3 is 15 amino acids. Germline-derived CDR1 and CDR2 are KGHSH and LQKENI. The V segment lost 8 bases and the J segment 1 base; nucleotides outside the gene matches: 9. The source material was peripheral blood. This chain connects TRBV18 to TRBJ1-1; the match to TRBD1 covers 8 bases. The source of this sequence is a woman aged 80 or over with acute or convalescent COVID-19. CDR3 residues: CASALMGQENTEAFF. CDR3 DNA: TGTGCCAGCGCCCTGATGGGACAGGAGAACACTGAAGCTTTCTTT.